The 28 T cell receptor beta chains reported below all come from one sample, sequenced in a study of shared clonotypes between healthy human individuals. Naive CD8 cells, CD45RO-negative and positively selected for CCR7, excluded terminally differentiated effector memory CD45RA+ cells. The assay was immunoSEQ multiplex PCR, and TCRdb's table has in-frame clones only and misses some. The repertoire includes nearly 600,000 clones, over 95% of them detected once, and over 0.09% sits in the top ten. Source material: naive CD8+ T cells sorted from blood. The receptors come from a woman aged 25 to 39 in good health.

This clone was observed once. The chain is built from TRBV5-8 and TRBJ2-3; no clear D gene. Germline lookup yields CDR1 SGHTS and CDR2 YDEGEE. CDR3 length: 17 amino acids. Trimming pared 0 bases from V and 1 base from J, leaving 15 bases between. CDR3 region: CASSLVLPVEGTDTQYF. The CDR3 nucleotides read TGTGCCAGCAGCTTGGTACTACCCGTCGAAGGCACAGATACGCAGTATTTT.

The chain joins TRBV29-1 to TRBJ2-1; 11 bases align to TRBD2. CDR1 and CDR2 (germline): SQVTM, ANQGSEA. V shed 6 bases, J shed 5 bases, and the junction held 15 bases outside the gene matches. This CDR3 spans 17 amino acids. CDR3 nucleotides: TGCAGCGTCGCATTATTTAGGGGACTAGCGGAAGACAATGAGCAGTTCTTC. This encodes CSVALFRGLAEDNEQFF.

The chain is built from TRBV19 and TRBJ2-7, with D possibly being TRBD2 (5 bases). Looked up from germline, CDR1 is LNHDA and CDR2 is SQIVND (reference sequence). This CDR3 is built from 14 residues. V was trimmed by 1 base and J by 4 bases, leaving 11 bases between them. CDR3 DNA: TGTGCCAGTAGTATAGCTGAGGGTACTTACGAGCAGTACTTC. Translating gives CASSIAEGTYEQYF.

CDR3 residues: CASSRLGREFQYF. In nucleotides, the CDR3 is TGTGCCAGCAGCCGTCTTGGGCGGGAGTTTCAGTATTTT. The chain is built from TRBV9 and TRBJ2-3; 7 nucleotides agree with TRBD2. J gave up 12 bases and V 4 bases, and 11 bases lay outside the gene matches. This CDR3 spans 13 amino acids. Germline values: CDR1 SGDLS, CDR2 YYNGEE.

In regard to this clone: Other DNA sequences in the same sample also yield this CDR3. The chain is built from TRBV5-1 and TRBJ2-7; 9 bases match TRBD2. Per germline, CDR1 SGHRS and CDR2 YFSETQ. CDR3 size: 14 residues. Unmatched junction bases numbered 3, after V lost 4 bases and J lost 1 base. Here the CDR3 DNA reads TGCGCCAGCAGCCTTAGCGGGGGATCCTACGAGCAGTACTTC. Its protein is CASSLSGGSYEQYF.

The V and J genes are TRBV9 and TRBJ1-1, with 7 nucleotides matching TRBD1. V lost 3 bases to trimming and J lost 2 bases; unmatched junction nucleotides: 4. In germline, CDR1 is SGDLS, CDR2 YYNGEE. The CDR3 extends over 14 amino acids. The CDR3 reads CASSAGTANTEAFF. DNA of the CDR3: TGTGCCAGCAGCGCCGGGACAGCTAACACTGAAGCTTTCTTT.

The rearrangement links TRBV6-5 to TRBJ1-2, with 7 nucleotides matching TRBD1. V trimming: 9 bases; J trimming: 4 bases; junction bases outside the gene matches: 8. The CDR3 contains 13 residues. The V gene's germline CDR1 is MNHEY and CDR2 SVGAGI. CDR3 amino acids: CARFSGGGYGYTF. The CDR3, as DNA: TGTGCCAGATTTTCAGGGGGTGGCTATGGCTACACCTTC.

The chain links TRBV2 to TRBJ1-1; unclear D gene. The CDR3 is 15 residues long. The ends were cut back, 3 bases at V and 4 bases at J, with 15 bases in the middle. The germline V gene has CDR1 SNHLY and CDR2 FYNNEI. The CDR3 bases are TGTGCCAGCAGTGACCCTAAATACGGAGTCACTGAAGCTTTCTTT. Translated, it gives CASSDPKYGVTEAFF.

CDR3 residues: CASSRGQYEQYF. The CDR3 coding sequence is TGTGCCAGCAGCAGGGGGCAGTACGAGCAGTACTTC. This chain connects TRBV2 to TRBJ2-7; 8 bases agree with TRBD1. In germline, CDR1 is SNHLY, CDR2 FYNNEI. This CDR3 contains 12 residues. Unmatched junction bases numbered 2, after V lost 6 bases and J lost 4 bases.

The V call is TRBV7-9, the J call TRBJ2-5; 11 bases match TRBD2. V dropped 5 bases and J dropped 1; count of bases not matched to a gene: 6. Germline V gene data show CDR1 as SEHNR and CDR2 as FQNEAQ (reference sequence). This CDR3 region has 16 residues. The CDR3 nucleotides read TGTGCCAGCAGCCAAAGGACTAGCGGGTCCCAAGAGACCCAGTACTTC. Translating it yields CASSQRTSGSQETQYF.

This rearrangement joins TRBV27 to TRBJ2-1; D not resolved. Germline V gene data show CDR1 as MNHEY and CDR2 as SMNVEV (reference sequence). The V end lost 10 bases, the J end lost 6 bases, and 7 bases lay between the germline ends. This CDR3 has 10 amino acids. Written as DNA, the CDR3 is TGTGCCACCGGAATCAATGAGCAGTTCTTC. Translated: CATGINEQFF.

The rearrangement links TRBV4-2 to TRBJ2-7, with D uncertain. The ends were cut back, 2 bases at V and 6 bases at J, with 20 bases in the middle. Germline V gene lookup returns CDR1 LGHNA and CDR2 YNFKEQ. This CDR3 comprises 16 residues. DNA for the CDR3: TGTGCCAGCAGCCAACGGTTAGGCCAGGCCCCGTCCGAGCAGTACTTC. Its protein is CASSQRLGQAPSEQYF.

The chain links TRBV5-1 to TRBJ2-4, with D uncertain. The germline V gene encodes CDR1 SGHRS and CDR2 YFSETQ. The V end was cut by 1 base, the J end by 10 bases, with 12 bases between. This CDR3 has 13 residues. In nucleotides, the CDR3 is TGCGCCAGCAGCTTGACGGACCCGACAATTCAGTACTTC. It yields the protein CASSLTDPTIQYF.

About this clone: Other DNA sequences of this sample code for an identical CDR3. V is TRBV6-5 and J is TRBJ2-4; maybe TRBD2 (6 bases). The V end was cut by 0 bases, the J end by 6 bases, with 6 bases between. Germline V gene lookup returns CDR1 MNHEY and CDR2 SVGAGI. This CDR3 has 13 residues. The chain's CDR3 is CASSYSAGNIQYF. CDR3 DNA sequence: TGTGCCAGCAGTTACTCAGCGGGAAACATTCAGTACTTC.

The chain carries TRBV27 and TRBJ2-2, with D unresolved. CDR3 length equals 16 residues. Germline CDR1 MNHEY, CDR2 SMNVEV (reference sequence). V gave up 1 base and J gave up 0 bases, with 9 bases separating them. Here the CDR3 DNA reads TGTGCCAGCAGTTTATTTGGCAGAGCGAACACCGGGGAGCTGTTTTTT. Translated: CASSLFGRANTGELFF.

This clone was seen only once. The J gene is TRBJ2-7, the V gene TRBV19, with 8 nucleotides matching TRBD2. CDR1 is LNHDA and CDR2 is SQIVND in the germline V gene (reference sequence). V was clipped by 3 bases and J by 3 bases; unmatched bases: 7. The CDR3 sequence is 15 residues long. CDR3 nucleotides: TGTGCCAGTAGTATGAATAGCGGGACCCTCTACGAGCAGTACTTC. Translated, it gives CASSMNSGTLYEQYF.

This chain links TRBV9 with TRBJ1-5, with D unresolved. This CDR3 has 13 residues. V shed 1 base and J shed 6 bases, with 8 bases lying between them. In germline, CDR1 is SGDLS, CDR2 YYNGEE. The CDR3 protein is CASSVPAGQPQHF. CDR3 coding DNA: TGTGCCAGCAGCGTACCTGCGGGTCAGCCCCAGCATTTT.

This sequence joins TRBV19 and TRBJ1-1; TRBD1 might be the D (5 bases). Germline V lookup: CDR1 LNHDA, CDR2 SQIVND (reference sequence). Trimming cost V 5 bases and J 1 base, with 14 bases left between them. This CDR3 comprises 15 residues. CDR3 protein: CASSPKQDTNTEAFF. As DNA, the CDR3 is TGTGCCAGTAGTCCTAAACAGGATACGAACACTGAAGCTTTCTTT.

The CDR3 loop reads CASSFGVGLDQPQHF. The CDR3 nucleotides are TGTGCCAGCAGTTTCGGGGTAGGGCTTGATCAGCCCCAGCATTTT. V is TRBV28 and J is TRBJ1-5, with unresolved D. V lost 3 bases to trimming and J lost 5 bases, with 14 bases between them. The CDR3 spans 15 residues. In germline, CDR1 is MDHEN, CDR2 SYDVKM.

The chain couples TRBV7-2 to TRBJ2-7; 12 bases match TRBD1. V shed 5 bases and J 0 bases; nucleotides not matched to a gene: 11. This CDR3 region has 18 residues. Germline-derived CDR1 and CDR2 are SGHTA and FQGNSA. The CDR3 sequence: CASSARDRGPKSSYEQYF. CDR3 coding DNA: TGTGCCAGCAGCGCCCGGGACAGGGGGCCAAAGAGCTCCTACGAGCAGTACTTC.

The gene calls are TRBV9 and TRBJ1-1; a possible D gene is TRBD1 (6 bases). Between the trimmed V and J ends, which lost 3 bases and 2 bases, there was a span of 11 bases. The germline gives CDR1 SGDLS, CDR2 YYNGEE. This CDR3 is 14 amino acids long. CDR3 sequence (DNA): TGTGCCAGCAGCGGCTACAGGGCCAACACTGAAGCTTTCTTT. Its translation: CASSGYRANTEAFF.

This rearrangement joins TRBV5-4 to TRBJ1-5; no reliable D call. The V gene's germline CDR1 is SGHNT and CDR2 YYREEE (reference sequence). CDR3 size: 13 residues. V was trimmed by 4 bases and J by 6 bases, leaving 11 bases between them. CDR3 residues: CASSKDAAQPQHF. The DNA of the CDR3 is TGTGCCAGCAGCAAAGATGCGGCTCAGCCCCAGCATTTT.

CDR3 residues: CAWSQGITSNQPQHF. The CDR3 DNA reads TGTGCCTGGTCCCAAGGTATCACTAGCAATCAGCCCCAGCATTTT. The chain has TRBV30 and TRBJ1-5; D is ambiguous. Germline V CDR1 and CDR2: GTSNPN, SVGIG (reference sequence). This CDR3 has 15 residues. The V gene lost 5 bases and the J gene lost 0 bases, with 14 bases spanning the gap.

This clone was picked up one time. This chain joins TRBV9 and TRBJ1-4; D is unclear. V was cut by 0 bases and J by 2 bases, with 8 bases left in between. Germline loops: CDR1 SGDLS, CDR2 YYNGEE. The CDR3 is made up of 15 amino acids. CDR3 nucleotides: TGTGCCAGCAGCGTAGATGGCAGGACTAATGAAAAACTGTTTTTT. Encoded protein: CASSVDGRTNEKLFF.

This sequence joins TRBV11-2 and TRBJ1-3, with TRBD1 identical over 12 bases. V shed 4 bases, J shed 7 bases, and the junction held 5 bases outside the gene matches. The V gene's germline CDR1 is SGHAT and CDR2 FQNNGV. The CDR3 runs 15 residues. For the CDR3, the DNA is TGTGCCAGCAGCTCACCGGGACAGGGGGCTAACACCATATATTTT. Its protein product is CASSSPGQGANTIYF.

The chain links TRBV5-4 to TRBJ2-5, with D maybe TRBD2 (5 bases). The CDR3 sequence is 14 residues long. V was clipped by 3 bases and J by 9 bases, with 18 bases between them. CDR1 and CDR2 (germline): SGHNT, YYREEE (reference sequence). CDR3 DNA: TGTGCCAGCAGCTCCGCGGCCGGGAATATGGCCCAGTACTTC. Amino acids: CASSSAAGNMAQYF.

J is TRBJ2-7 and V is TRBV2; 8 bases match TRBD1. The CDR3 contains 16 residues. Per germline, CDR1 SNHLY and CDR2 FYNNEI. The V gene end was trimmed by 6 bases and the J gene end by 5 bases; junction bases not matched to a gene: 15. CDR3 residues: CASSSDRVGTSDEQYF. CDR3 coding DNA: TGTGCCAGCAGCTCGGACAGGGTAGGAACTTCAGACGAGCAGTACTTC.

The CDR3 spells CASSGAADRDQETQYF. DNA of the CDR3: TGTGCCAGCAGCGGAGCAGCTGACAGGGACCAAGAGACCCAGTACTTC. This chain connects TRBV9 to TRBJ2-5, with 7 bases lining up with TRBD1. The V gene's germline CDR1 is SGDLS and CDR2 YYNGEE. The V and J ends lost 3 bases and 0 bases, in that order; junction bases with no gene match: 8. CDR3 length: 16 residues.